The source of this TCR beta chain is a study of blood T cell repertoires in COVID-19. Study details: The samples span acute and convalescent COVID-19 from the United States, Italy and Spain.

There are 13 residues in the CDR3. Germline V gene data show CDR1 as MNHEY and CDR2 as SVGAGI. V gave up 8 bases and J gave up 7 bases; unmatched junction bases: 9. Here immunoSEQ multiplex PCR was the method, and the copy in TCRdb shows in-frame clones only, minus some. The sample shows roughly 320,000 clones, 85% of them seen only once. The sequenced sample was peripheral blood. The chain carries TRBV6-5 and TRBJ2-7; the match to TRBD1 covers 9 bases. The clonotype comes from a human donor in a cohort sampled during active COVID-19. The CDR3, as DNA: TGTGCCAGCCGTCCCGGGACAGGGTTTGAGCAGTACTTC. It codes for CASRPGTGFEQYF.